Following are 30 T cell receptor beta chains from one sample sequenced in a study of blood T cell repertoires in COVID-19 (dated by TCRdb to 2018 to 2021). Library preparation used the immunoSEQ multiplex PCR assay. The table was pulled from immuneACCESS by TCRdb, which kept in-frame rearrangements only. Such tables lose some clones; where checked, under half of the loss comes from unresolved V genes, and the rest has no known cause. In all, the sample holds 310,000 or so clones, and around 90% of those were seen once. Under 6.5% of the sample is in the top ten clones. What was sequenced was PBMCs or T cells enriched from blood (not recorded which). These receptors originate from a woman aged 25 to 39 who had recovered from COVID-19.

This chain uses TRBV27 with TRBJ1-1, with a weak D call TRBD1 (5 bases). Deletions cut 7 bases from V and 4 bases from J, with 13 bases between. The germline V gene has CDR1 MNHEY and CDR2 SMNVEV (reference sequence). The CDR3 length is 13 residues. The CDR3 sequence is CASTLSQGTEAFF. CDR3 DNA: TGTGCCAGCACCCTGTCCCAGGGCACTGAAGCTTTCTTT.

The rearrangement uses TRBV5-4 and TRBJ1-1; 8 nucleotides line up with TRBD1. The CDR3 is 13 amino acids. The J segment lost 4 bases and the V segment lost 7 bases, leaving 6 bases of the junction unmatched. Germline CDR1 reads SGHNT; CDR2 reads YYREEE (reference sequence). The CDR3 DNA is TGTGCCAGCTTGCCGACAGGGGCCACTGAAGCTTTCTTT. This translates into CASLPTGATEAFF.

The V call is TRBV5-1, the J call TRBJ2-5; 10 bases match TRBD2. The germline V gene encodes CDR1 SGHRS and CDR2 YFSETQ. The CDR3 runs to 15 residues. V shed 0 bases and J 8 bases; nucleotides not matched to a gene: 7. The CDR3 nucleotides are TGCGCCAGCAGCTTGGTTCTAGCGGGGGACTCAACCCAGTACTTC. Translating it yields CASSLVLAGDSTQYF.

The chain is built from TRBV18 and TRBJ2-3; 7 positions agree with TRBD1. V trimming: 6 bases; J trimming: 6 bases; junction bases outside the gene matches: 9. The CDR3 runs 14 residues. Germline V gene lookup returns CDR1 KGHSH and CDR2 LQKENI. In DNA, the CDR3 is TGTGCCAGCTCGCGGTTAGGGACAGCCGATACGCAGTATTTT. Translated: CASSRLGTADTQYF.

This clone came up once. The gene calls are TRBV5-4 and TRBJ2-3; D is possibly TRBD1 (6 bases). V dropped 3 bases and J dropped 2 bases, with 16 bases sitting between them. CDR3 size: 16 residues. Germline V gene lookup returns CDR1 SGHNT and CDR2 YYREEE (reference sequence). The CDR3 loop reads CASSYDRNQHTDTQYF. As DNA, the CDR3 is TGTGCCAGCAGCTACGACAGGAACCAACACACAGATACGCAGTATTTT. Full variable domain (outside the CDR3, taken from reference TRBV5-4 and TRBJ2-3): ETGVTQSPTHLIKTRGQQVTLRCSSQSGHNTVSWYQQALGQGPQFIFQYYREEENGRGNFPPRFSGLQFPNYSSELNVNALELDDSALYLCASSYDRNQHTDTQYFGPGTRLTVL.

The chain couples TRBV30 to TRBJ2-7; a possible D gene is TRBD1 (6 bases). Per the germline V gene, CDR1 is GTSNPN and CDR2 is SVGIG (reference sequence). Deletions cut 2 bases from V and 5 bases from J, with 7 bases between. CDR3 length equals 11 residues. CDR3 nucleotide sequence: TGTGCCTGGAGTAACAGGGACGAGCAGTACTTC. It is translated as CAWSNRDEQYF. The full variable domain, in which reference TRBV30 and TRBJ2-7 provide the parts outside the CDR3, is SQTIHQWPATLVQPVGSPLSLECTVEGTSNPNLYWYRQAAGRGLQLLFYSVGIGQISSEVPQNLSASRPQDRQFILSSKKLLLSDSGFYLCAWSNRDEQYFGPGTRLTVT.

The chain links TRBV5-5 to TRBJ1-1; TRBD1 matches at 7 bases. The J segment lost 1 base and the V segment lost 1 base, leaving 10 bases of the junction unmatched. The germline V gene encodes CDR1 SGHKS and CDR2 YYEKEE (reference sequence). The CDR3 runs 17 residues. The CDR3 spells CASSLKFRDSSNTEAFF. As DNA, the CDR3 is TGTGCCAGCAGCTTGAAGTTTCGGGACAGCTCGAACACTGAAGCTTTCTTT. Filled out from reference TRBV5-5 and TRBJ1-1, the complete variable domain reads DAGVTQSPTHLIKTRGQQVTLRCSPISGHKSVSWYQQVLGQGPQFIFQYYEKEERGRGNFPDRFSARQFPNYSSELNVNALLLGDSALYLCASSLKFRDSSNTEAFFGQGTRLTVV.

This clone came up a few times. The V and J genes are TRBV5-1 and TRBJ1-5, with D unclear. The germline V gene encodes CDR1 SGHRS and CDR2 YFSETQ. Trimming removed 0 bases at V and 4 bases at J, with 11 bases between. CDR3 length: 15 residues. In DNA form, the CDR3 reads TGCGCCAGCAGCTTGGTGGCGGGTAGTAATCAGCCCCAGCATTTT. This encodes CASSLVAGSNQPQHF.

V gene TRBV27 combines with J gene TRBJ2-6, with 10 nucleotides matching TRBD1. Losses at the gene ends were 4 bases for V and 1 base for J; bases not matched to a gene: 7. This CDR3 region has 18 residues. Germline V lookup: CDR1 MNHEY, CDR2 SMNVEV (reference sequence). CDR3 DNA: TGTGCCAGCAGTTGGGCGGGACAGGGGCGGTCTGGGGCCAACGTCCTGACTTTC. Translated, it gives CASSWAGQGRSGANVLTF.

This clone was seen a single time. The gene calls are TRBV29-1 and TRBJ1-1; the D is unclear. CDR1 SQVTM and CDR2 ANQGSEA come from the germline V gene. This CDR3 is 10 amino acids long. Trimming took off 7 bases at V and 5 bases at J, with 8 bases between the two ends. CDR3 sequence (DNA): TGCAGCGGCTTGGAGACTGAAGCTTTCTTT. Protein: CSGLETEAFF.

This chain uses TRBV4-1 with TRBJ1-2; D is uncertain. Germline CDR1 and CDR2: MGHRA and YSYEKL. Trimming shortened V by 4 bases and J by 4 bases, and 16 bases separated the two germline ends. The length of the CDR3 is 15 residues. The CDR3 loop is CASSRPLSAGYGYTF. CDR3 nucleotides: TGCGCCAGCAGCCGTCCCCTCTCGGCAGGCTATGGCTACACCTTC.

The chain has TRBV30 and TRBJ2-1; D unclear. V lost 1 base and J lost 10, with 11 bases in between. This CDR3 spans 12 amino acids. Per the germline V gene, CDR1 is GTSNPN and CDR2 is SVGIG (reference sequence). The chain's CDR3 is CAWSEVGAEQFF. CDR3 coding DNA: TGTGCCTGGAGTGAGGTGGGCGCCGAGCAGTTCTTC. Full variable domain (rest looked up from reference TRBV30 and TRBJ2-1): SQTIHQWPATLVQPVGSPLSLECTVEGTSNPNLYWYRQAAGRGLQLLFYSVGIGQISSEVPQNLSASRPQDRQFILSSKKLLLSDSGFYLCAWSEVGAEQFFGPGTRLTVL.

This chain's CDR3 is CASRRELSYEQYF. DNA for the CDR3: TGTGCCAGCCGTCGGGAGTTGTCCTACGAGCAGTACTTC. V is TRBV27 and J is TRBJ2-7, with a weak D call TRBD2 (6 bases). This CDR3 region has 13 residues. The V end lost 8 bases, the J end lost 1 base, and 12 bases lay between the germline ends. Germline V gene sequence: CDR1 MNHEY, CDR2 SMNVEV (reference sequence).

The genes are TRBV12-3 or TRBV12-4 and TRBJ2-5, with TRBD1 as a possible D gene (7 bases). The CDR3 has 12 amino acids. V lost 6 bases, J lost 5 bases, and 10 bases lay in between. CDR3 DNA sequence: TGTGCCAGCAGGGCAGGGGGGGAGACCCAGTACTTC. This encodes CASRAGGETQYF.

The chain carries TRBV7-8 and TRBJ1-3; D is unresolved. The CDR3 contains 14 residues. V lost 4 bases and J lost 1, with 8 bases in between. CDR1 SGHVS and CDR2 FQNEAQ come from the germline V gene. Here the CDR3 reads CASSSTESGNTIYF. The CDR3 DNA reads as TGTGCCAGCAGCTCAACAGAATCTGGAAACACCATATATTTT.

The rearrangement links TRBV6-1 to TRBJ2-3, with D perhaps matching TRBD2 (7 bases). Germline V gene data show CDR1 as MNHNS and CDR2 as SASEGT. CDR3 length: 15 amino acids. Trimming shortened V by 1 base and J by 5 bases, and 13 bases separated the two germline ends. CDR3 sequence: CASSEERGGGDTQYF. CDR3 nucleotides: TGTGCCAGCAGTGAAGAGCGGGGAGGGGGAGATACGCAGTATTTT.

This chain links TRBV19 with TRBJ1-1, with 9 bases aligning to TRBD1. V shed 6 bases and J 6 bases; nucleotides not matched to a gene: 8. This CDR3 comprises 14 residues. Germline values: CDR1 LNHDA, CDR2 SQIVND (reference sequence). The CDR3 sequence: CASSPGQGYPEAFF. The CDR3 DNA follows: TGTGCCAGTAGCCCGGGACAGGGCTACCCTGAAGCTTTCTTT.

This clone occurred once. V usage is TRBV5-8 and J usage is TRBJ2-7; maybe TRBD1 (6 bases). Trimming left V 5 bases short and J 0 bases short, with 12 bases between. The CDR3 has 14 amino acids. Per germline, CDR1 SGHTS and CDR2 YDEGEE. The CDR3 sequence is CASSQRQVSYEQYF. The CDR3 DNA reads TGTGCCAGCAGTCAACGACAGGTCTCCTACGAGCAGTACTTC.

The chain uses TRBV7-2 and TRBJ1-1, with D uncertain. CDR3 length equals 12 residues. The germline V gene has CDR1 SGHTA and CDR2 FQGNSA. Trimming stripped 8 bases from V and 3 bases from J, with 10 bases between. The chain's CDR3 is CASGVRDTEAFF. In DNA, the CDR3 is TGTGCCAGCGGAGTTCGAGACACTGAAGCTTTCTTT.

This clone has just a few counts. The chain recombines TRBV4-3 with TRBJ1-2, with 9 bases fitting TRBD1. The germline V gene encodes CDR1 LGHNA and CDR2 YSLEER. V trimming: 1 base; J trimming: 7 bases; junction bases outside the gene matches: 4. The CDR3 contains 14 residues. This chain's CDR3 is CASSQGDRVAGYTF. The CDR3 coding sequence is TGCGCCAGCAGCCAAGGGGACAGGGTGGCTGGCTACACCTTC.

The rearrangement uses TRBV7-2 and TRBJ1-3, with 8 bases that match TRBD1. Germline CDR1 SGHTA, CDR2 FQGNSA. The J segment lost 5 bases and the V segment lost 5 bases, leaving 5 bases of the junction unmatched. The CDR3 has 14 residues. The CDR3 nucleotides read TGTGCCAGCAGCGACAGGACAGGGAGAAACACCATATATTTT. Its translation is CASSDRTGRNTIYF.

This rearrangement joins TRBV5-1 to TRBJ1-4, with a weak D call TRBD1 (6 bases). The CDR3 sequence is 16 residues long. Between the trimmed V and J ends, which lost 0 bases and 8 bases, there was a span of 17 bases. Looked up from germline, CDR1 is SGHRS and CDR2 is YFSETQ. The CDR3, as DNA: TGCGCCAGCAGCTTGGGGTGGGTGGCAGGGGAAGAAAAACTGTTTTTT. Its protein is CASSLGWVAGEEKLFF.

The chain joins TRBV7-9 to TRBJ1-3, with D perhaps matching TRBD1 (5 bases). The CDR3 has 15 residues. V lost 6 bases and J lost 4, with 16 bases in between. The germline V gene encodes CDR1 SEHNR and CDR2 FQNEAQ (reference sequence). CDR3 loop: CASSGALTWGNTIYF. The CDR3 nucleotides are TGTGCCAGCAGTGGGGCTCTAACGTGGGGAAACACCATATATTTT. Variable domain in full (rest from reference TRBV7-9 and TRBJ1-3): DTGVSQNPRHKITKRGQNVTFRCDPISEHNRLYWYRQTLGQGPEFLTYFQNEAQLEKSRLLSDRFSAERPKGSFSTLEIQRTEQGDSAMYLCASSGALTWGNTIYFGEGSWLTVV.

V is TRBV5-1 and J is TRBJ1-6, with D tentatively TRBD1 (6 bases). The CDR3 is 16 amino acids. In germline, CDR1 is SGHRS, CDR2 YFSETQ. The V and J ends lost 0 bases and 5 bases respectively, with 12 bases between them. The CDR3 spells CASSLDPTGDNSPLHF. The CDR3 DNA reads TGCGCCAGCAGCTTGGACCCGACAGGAGATAATTCACCCCTCCACTTT.

The rearrangement joins TRBV18 to TRBJ2-3; possible D gene TRBD2, 5 bases. V was pared by 3 bases and J by 6 bases, with 13 bases between. Germline values: CDR1 KGHSH, CDR2 LQKENI. The CDR3 length is 14 residues. The CDR3 sequence: CASSPDLQRDTQYF. CDR3 bases: TGTGCCAGCTCACCGGACTTGCAGCGGGATACGCAGTATTTT.

The rearrangement joins TRBV6-5 to TRBJ2-2; 9 nucleotides agree with TRBD2. The junction had 2 bases not matched to a gene; V was cut back by 6 bases and J by 6 bases. The CDR3 loop spans 13 amino acids. Per the germline V gene, CDR1 is MNHEY and CDR2 is SVGAGI. DNA of the CDR3: TGTGCCAGCAGCCTAGCGGGATCCGGGGAGCTGTTTTTT. This gives the protein CASSLAGSGELFF.

The V and J genes are TRBV30 and TRBJ1-1; D perhaps matches TRBD1 (5 bases). Germline values: CDR1 GTSNPN, CDR2 SVGIG (reference sequence). The CDR3 runs 15 residues. Trimming pared 0 bases from V and 5 bases from J, leaving 16 bases between. CDR3 sequence: CAWSVLPGLGTEAFF. The CDR3 DNA reads TGTGCCTGGAGTGTACTACCAGGGCTGGGGACTGAAGCTTTCTTT.

V gene TRBV5-6 combines with J gene TRBJ1-1; TRBD1 matches at 9 bases. The V gene end was trimmed by 3 bases and the J gene end by 9 bases; junction bases not matched to a gene: 9. This CDR3 region has 14 residues. The germline V gene has CDR1 SGHDT and CDR2 YYEEEE. CDR3: CASSSRWTGEKAFF. The CDR3 nucleotides read TGTGCCAGCAGCTCCCGATGGACAGGGGAAAAAGCTTTCTTT.

The chain joins TRBV27 to TRBJ2-1, with TRBD1 identical over 7 bases. The CDR3 has 15 residues. Germline V gives CDR1 MNHEY, CDR2 SMNVEV (reference sequence). V shed 0 bases, J shed 3 bases, and the junction held 2 bases outside the gene matches. CDR3 sequence reads: CASSLSGTDYNEQFF. In nucleotides, the CDR3 is TGTGCCAGCAGTTTATCCGGGACAGACTACAATGAGCAGTTCTTC.

This sequence joins TRBV7-9 and TRBJ2-2; 9 bases are shared with TRBD1. Looked up from germline, CDR1 is SEHNR and CDR2 is FQNEAQ (reference sequence). Trimming took 5 bases from V and 5 from J; bases not matched to a gene: 9. This CDR3 spans 16 amino acids. DNA of the CDR3: TGTGCCAGCAGCGAGAGGACAGGGGAGTTGACCGGGGAGCTGTTTTTT. This codes for CASSERTGELTGELFF.